This T cell receptor (beta chain) was recovered during a study of shared clonotypes between healthy human individuals (dated by TCRdb to about 2020). A note on the overall study: The cohort comprised a couple of women and a few men aged 18 to 49 years. For each donor, CD4 naive and CD4 memory were each run on three plates, CD8 naive on two plates, and CD8 memory on one plate. Blood TCR repertoires of a handful of healthy adults were deeply sequenced to estimate repertoire size and the extent of clonotype sharing between individuals. Libraries were prepared and TCR repertoires were sequenced by different laboratories using diverse techniques, in order to increase sequencing depth and limit assay-specific biases. Per donor, leukapheresis produced somewhere between about 0.94 and 9 billion PBMCs. The full study reports these points: About 5% of naive CD4, 3.5% of naive CD8, around 2.3% of memory CD4, and about 0.4% of memory CD8 clonotypes were shared across a few donors. Sampling was restricted to blood, and TCR repertoires in tissue are likely to differ from TCR repertoires in blood. Even with the large sequencing depth, rarefaction of the sorted-subset datasets indicated that sequencing was incomplete. Higher generation probabilities were observed for clonotypes shared by all four sorted-subset donors than for non-shared clonotypes. Because the study included a small number of donors, the genetic and exposure-history diversity represented was limited. Pairwise subsampling led to the expectation that sequencing depth would affect the degree of clonotype sharing among donors. Naive subsets generally had larger estimated clonotype richness than memory subsets.

About this clone itself: The target of this receptor is not known. Base quality data are lacking; no much larger clone is found one base away.

CD8 naive samples consisted of CD45RO-negative cells that were positively selected for CCR7, yielding a CD45RA+CCR7+ population without TemRA cells. The donors were healthy, HIV-negative adults who had no recently reported acute infections or vaccinations. All donors were Caucasian adults living in Nashville, Tennessee, USA. Blood was collected by leukapheresis, and PBMCs were isolated by Ficoll-Histopaque density gradient centrifugation and then cryopreserved in liquid nitrogen vapor phase. Analytical flow cytometry was used to check the purity and quantity of each magnetically sorted T cell population. Genomic DNA was isolated from every sorted fraction and measured by UV absorbance on a Nanodrop 2000c. Using the deep immunoSEQ assay, TCR CDR3 regions were amplified from genomic DNA by multiplex PCR. For each cell subset, the extracted genomic DNA was distributed evenly across all wells of several immunoSEQ 96-well plates, and each plate served as one replicate. Each replicate PCR for sorted subsets received about 0.2 ug genomic DNA, equal to tens of thousands of T cell genomes. Purified libraries were quantified with a Qubit 3.0 fluorometer, sized on a Bioanalyzer 2100, and re-quantified with the KAPA Library Quantification kit. A separate single-read 150-cycle Illumina NextSeq 550 flow cell was used to sequence each immunoSEQ 96-well plate. The study's processing was this. Because the immunoSEQ output included only junctional sequences and no quality scores, the filtering could not be the same as the filtering used for full-length reads. To assign V/J genes and CDR3, sequences were annotated against IMGT germline references using PyIR, a Python wrapper for IgBLAST v1.9. Reads were removed for weak V/J assignments (E-value above 1e-6), missing CDR3, stop codons, out-of-frame junctions, or ambiguous translated residues. V3J clonotypes were defined by identical inferred V gene, J gene, and CDR3 amino acid sequence. The percentage overlap between two repertoires was calculated by dividing the number of shared unique clonotypes by the size of the smaller repertoire. Richness of each repertoire was evaluated using RTK rarefaction, the Chao1 estimator, and Recon v2.1 estimates of unobserved clonotypes. For all TCRbeta clonotypes obtained by the gDNA method from a handful of donors, generation probabilities were computed with OLGA. In its TCRdb copy, this immuneACCESS table keeps in-frame sequences only and misses some clones. Where compared with another copy, unresolved V genes explain less than half of these, and the others have no known cause. V and J calls plus clone size are reproduced from that table; the DNA served to infer D and trimming. This sample holds roughly 2,000,000 clones; 85% to 95% were observed only once. The ten largest clones take up more than 1.5% of the sample.

The CDR3, from cysteine to phenylalanine, totals 13 residues. Solely the CDR3 DNA is kept, with 39 bases framed from the first base. Trimming takes 0 bases from V and 5 bases from J, and the germline ends sit 8 bases apart. Per the germline V gene (reference sequence), MNHEY is the CDR1 and SMNVEV is the CDR2. Sequencing was performed on naive CD8+ T cells from PBMCs. The label giving this sample's cell subset or site can be read as: CD45RA+CCR7+. The chain joins TRBV27 to TRBJ2-7, with the D gene not clear enough to name. The origin of this receptor is a man younger than 30 in good health. Some clones in this sample may be carry-over from other donors' samples. The CDR3 loop reads CASSLSRTNEQYF. At the DNA level, the sequence is TGTGCCAGCAGTTTATCCAGGACCAACGAGCAGTACTTC.